A selection of T cell receptor beta chains follows, all from one sample in a study of neurological immune-mediated disorders. Using its own MiXCR run on the 5' RACE reads, TCRdb lists one record per CDR3 protein. The data contain around 79,000 distinct CDR3 sequences, around an eighth of them singletons. The sequenced material came from PBMCs. These receptors all stem from a woman aged 50 to 60 in good health. Each CDR3 is given with its conserved first and last residue. A D gene is named only where the DNA matches it firmly. Not all rows give a size; the values are once, few, many and, for expanded clones, a class.

v_gene	j_gene	d_gene	abundance	CDR3nt	CDR3aa
TRBV5-6	TRBJ2-3	.	many	TGTGCCAGCAGCCCGACAGCAGTGATAAGCACAGATACGCAGTATTTT	CASSPTAVISTDTQYF
TRBV3-1	TRBJ1-2	.	many	TGTGCCAGCAGCCAAGAGGCAGGGAGGAATTCTGGCTACACCTTC	CASSQEAGRNSGYTF
TRBV7-2	TRBJ2-1	TRBD2	many	TGTGCCAGCAGCTCCCCTAGGCAGCGGGGGGCCCACAATGAGCAGTTCTTC	CASSSPRQRGAHNEQFF
TRBV28	TRBJ1-5	TRBD1	many	TGTGCCAGCAGGATCACCGGGACAGGGGGGACCCAGCCCCAGCATTTT	CASRITGTGGTQPQHF
TRBV5-1	TRBJ2-3	.	many	TGCGCCAGCAGCTTGGCTCTGGGAGTGGATACGCAGTATTTT	CASSLALGVDTQYF
TRBV7-2	TRBJ1-3	.	many	TGTGCCAGCAGCCCAGGGGTAACTGGAAACACCATATATTTT	CASSPGVTGNTIYF
TRBV10-3	TRBJ2-1	.	many	TGTGCCATCAGTCGGAGTTCCTACAATGAGCAGTTCTTC	CAISRSSYNEQFF
TRBV7-2	TRBJ2-1	.	many	TGTGCCAGCGCCAGTTGGGGACAAAGGCAGTTCTTC	CASASWGQRQFF
TRBV12-3/TRBV12-4	TRBJ2-4	TRBD1	many	TGTGCCAGCAGTCTCAGACAGGGGATAGACATTCAGTACTTC	CASSLRQGIDIQYF
TRBV20-1	TRBJ1-6	.	many	TGCAGTGGTTACAGTCCTAATTCACCCCTCCACTTT	CSGYSPNSPLHF
TRBV29-1	TRBJ2-3	TRBD1	many	TGCAGCGTTAATCACAGGGGGCGGACAGATACGCAGTATTTT	CSVNHRGRTDTQYF
TRBV6-1	TRBJ2-2	TRBD2	.	TGTGCCACCACCGGGGGGGTTTACACCGGGGAGCTGTTTTTT	CATTGGVYTGELFF
TRBV3-1	TRBJ1-1	.	many	TGTGCCAGCAGCCACCTCCGTCCGAACACTGAAGCTTTCTTT	CASSHLRPNTEAFF
TRBV3-1	TRBJ2-3	.	many	TGTGCCAGCAGCAGCGCAGATACGCAGTATTTT	CASSSADTQYF
TRBV12-5	TRBJ2-5	.	.	TGTGCTAGTGCTCGGGGGCAAGAGACCCAGTACTTC	CASARGQETQYF
TRBV28	TRBJ2-7	.	many	TGTGCCAGCAGTTCATACGGACGGACCTACGAGCAGTACTTC	CASSSYGRTYEQYF
TRBV27	TRBJ2-2	.	many	TGTGCCAGCAGTTTGGGACGACTCGGGGAGCTGTTTTTT	CASSLGRLGELFF
TRBV6-5	TRBJ2-7	.	many	TGTGCCAGCAGTTACCGTAAGACCCCAAGCTCCTACGAGCAGTACTTC	CASSYRKTPSSYEQYF
TRBV5-1	TRBJ2-5	.	many	TGCGCCAGCAGCTTGGGGACTTCACAAGAGACCCAGTACTTC	CASSLGTSQETQYF
TRBV7-9	TRBJ1-2	.	once	TGTGCCAGCAGCCCAGCGGGGGCGGGAAACTATGGCTACACCTTC	CASSPAGAGNYGYTF
TRBV25-1	TRBJ2-7	TRBD2	many	TGTGCCAGCAGTGCGAGAGCGGGAGGCTCCTACGAGCAGTACTTC	CASSARAGGSYEQYF
TRBV29-1	TRBJ2-1	.	many	TGCCCAAATTTACCAGGTAATGAGCAGTTCTTC	CPNLPGNEQFF
TRBV5-1	TRBJ1-5	.	many	TGCGCCAGCAGCGCCGTTGGGGCACACAATCAGCCCCAGCATTTT	CASSAVGAHNQPQHF
TRBV28	TRBJ1-6	.	many	TGTGCCAGCAGGCTCACCCCTGGGCCTTATAATTCACCCCTCCACTTT	CASRLTPGPYNSPLHF
TRBV20-1	TRBJ2-5	TRBD2	many	TGCAGTGCCGGCCGGGGGGGCAGGGAGACCCAGTACTTC	CSAGRGGRETQYF
TRBV6-4	TRBJ2-3	.	many	TGTGCCAGCAGTGATGGCCCAAAAGGCACAGATACGCAGTATTTT	CASSDGPKGTDTQYF
TRBV7-6	TRBJ1-2	.	many	TGTGCCAGCAGCTCATCGTTGGGGGCTCCGTATGGCTACACCTTC	CASSSSLGAPYGYTF
TRBV10-3	TRBJ2-1	TRBD2	many	TGTGCCATCAGTGAGAGACTAGCGGGAGTTGATGAGCAGTTCTTC	CAISERLAGVDEQFF
TRBV3-1	TRBJ1-1	TRBD1	.	TGTGCCAGCAGCCATGGACAGGGGGGGACTGAAGCTTTCTTT	CASSHGQGGTEAFF
TRBV12-3/TRBV12-4	TRBJ2-7	.	many	TGTGCCAGCACCCTTACCAGGCGTGAGGCCTACGAGCAGTACTTC	CASTLTRREAYEQYF
TRBV7-2	TRBJ1-1	TRBD1	many	TGTGCCAGCAGCCGGGGCAGGGGGCGAATGACTGAAGCTTTCTTT	CASSRGRGRMTEAFF
TRBV6-5	TRBJ2-6	TRBD1	many	TGTGCCAGCAAAACCGGGACAGGGCGAGACTCTGGGGCCAACGTCCTGACTTTC	CASKTGTGRDSGANVLTF
TRBV5-1	TRBJ2-2	.	.	TGCGCCAGCAGCTTGATTGTCCCCTCGAACACCGGGGAGCTGTTTTTT	CASSLIVPSNTGELFF
TRBV5-5	TRBJ2-1	TRBD2	.	TGTGCCAGCAGCTTGGTGACCGGGGGACTAGCGGGGATGGATGAGCAGTTCTTC	CASSLVTGGLAGMDEQFF
TRBV5-1	TRBJ2-3	TRBD2	many	TGCGCCAGCAGCTTGGGGCTAGCGGGTGGCTCAGATACGCAGTATTTT	CASSLGLAGGSDTQYF
TRBV5-5	TRBJ1-5	.	many	TGTGCCAGCAGCTTAGCCCAGAATCAGCCCCAGCATTTT	CASSLAQNQPQHF
TRBV5-1	TRBJ1-6	.	.	TGCGCCAGCAGCTTGGACGGGGGTGCCTCACCCCTCCACTTT	CASSLDGGASPLHF
TRBV20-1	TRBJ2-7	TRBD2	many	TGCAGTGCAAATCTAGCGGGGGGAAACTACGAGCAGTACTTC	CSANLAGGNYEQYF
TRBV25-1	TRBJ2-5	.	many	TGTGCCAGCAGTGAGCTCGGGCAGGAGACCCAGTACTTC	CASSELGQETQYF
TRBV19	TRBJ2-7	.	.	TGTGCCAGTAGCGCCAGAAATACCTACGAGCAGTACTTC	CASSARNTYEQYF
TRBV9	TRBJ2-7	.	few	TGTGCCAGCAGCGTAGGGCCAGCAGGGGGGGATGAGTACTTC	CASSVGPAGGDEYF
TRBV13	TRBJ1-5	TRBD1	many	TGTGCCAGCAGCCTAGGGACAGGGGGTAATCAGCCCCAGCATTTT	CASSLGTGGNQPQHF
TRBV7-2	TRBJ2-2	.	many	TGTGCCAGCAGCTTGAATTCTCCAGGCAACACCGGGGAGCTGTTTTTT	CASSLNSPGNTGELFF
TRBV6-6	TRBJ2-2	TRBD2	many	TGTGCCAGCAGTCCTAGCGGGGGGCTCATCGGGGAGCTGTTTTTT	CASSPSGGLIGELFF
TRBV12-3/TRBV12-4	TRBJ2-3	.	many	TGTGCCAGCCAACCACAGGGTCGAGATACGCAGTATTTT	CASQPQGRDTQYF
TRBV12-3/TRBV12-4	TRBJ2-4	.	many	TGTGCCAGCAGTTTAACGGCAGGGTGGAACATTCAGTACTTC	CASSLTAGWNIQYF
TRBV20-1	TRBJ1-5	.	few	TGCAGTGCTCCCTCATGGGATGGCAATCAGCCCCAGCATTTT	CSAPSWDGNQPQHF
TRBV20-1	TRBJ2-7	TRBD2	.	TGCACTGCTAGACTTCAGCGGGAGGGGGTCCACGAGCAGTACTTC	CTARLQREGVHEQYF
TRBV19	TRBJ2-1	TRBD1	.	TGTGCCACTATTCAGACAGGGGGGGTCTACAATGAGCAGTTCTTC	CATIQTGGVYNEQFF
TRBV5-1	TRBJ2-3	TRBD2	many	TGCGCCAGCAGCTTCACAGCGGGGACTGGGGGGGATACGCAGTATTTT	CASSFTAGTGGDTQYF
TRBV27	TRBJ2-7	TRBD1	many	TGTGCCAGCAGTTCCCCGGGACAGGGGGGTTCTGGGCAGTACTTC	CASSSPGQGGSGQYF
TRBV5-1	TRBJ1-3	.	many	TGCGCCAGCAGCTTGGAACGGGGAAACACCATATATTTT	CASSLERGNTIYF
TRBV5-6	TRBJ1-4	TRBD1	many	TGTGCCAGCAGCTCCCGGGACAGGGGAGATGAAAAACTGTTTTTT	CASSSRDRGDEKLFF
TRBV3-1	TRBJ1-2	.	many	TGTGCCAGCAGCCAAGGAAGCTTTGCAGGGGCCTTCTATGGCTACACCTTC	CASSQGSFAGAFYGYTF
TRBV29-1	TRBJ2-1	.	many	TGCAGCGTTGTGTCCCCCCAGAGCATTTTTACTGAGCAGTTCTTC	CSVVSPQSIFTEQFF